Listed here are 14 T cell receptor beta chains from one sample, sequenced in a study of blood T cell repertoires in COVID-19. Data came from immunoSEQ multiplex PCR; TCRdb stores just in-frame clones and leaves some out. The sample lists some 170,000 clones; roughly 82% were seen once. Input material: peripheral blood. The source of these receptors is a woman aged 70-85 years with acute or convalescent COVID-19.

V is TRBV6-2 or TRBV6-3 and J is TRBJ2-6, with D tentatively TRBD1 (6 bases). Germline V lookup: CDR1 MNHEY, CDR2 SVGEGT. This CDR3 has 19 residues. The V end was cut by 2 bases, the J end by 0 bases, with 17 bases between. The CDR3 nucleotides read TGTGCCAGCAGTTACCCCGGACAGTCTCACCTCTCTGGGGCCAACGTCCTGACTTTC. Its translation: CASSYPGQSHLSGANVLTF.

The chain is built from TRBV3-1 (or the pseudogene TRBV3-2) and TRBJ2-1, with TRBD2 identical over 12 bases. Germline V gives CDR1 LGHDT, CDR2 YNNKEL (reference sequence). V lost 1 base and J lost 7; bases outside the gene matches: 11. CDR3 length: 18 amino acids. The DNA for the CDR3 is TGTGCCAGCAGCCAAGCCAGGACTAGCGGGGTCATAGGGAATGAGCAGTTCTTC. It encodes CASSQARTSGVIGNEQFF.

This clone was detected only a few times. The chain combines TRBV10-3 with TRBJ1-1; the D is unclear. CDR1 ENHRY and CDR2 SYGVKD come from the germline V gene. Trimming took off 10 bases at V and 1 base at J, with 13 bases between the two ends. This CDR3 is 13 amino acids long. The CDR3 here is CATDTSGNTEAFF. CDR3 nucleotide sequence: TGTGCCACAGACACGAGCGGGAACACTGAAGCTTTCTTT.

Here the CDR3 reads CASSFEGRGNQPQHF. CDR3 in DNA: TGTGCCAGCAGCTTCGAAGGGCGGGGTAATCAGCCCCAGCATTTT. The chain employs TRBV7-2 and TRBJ1-5, with D uncertain. Trimming removed 3 bases from V and 4 bases from J, with 13 bases in between. Germline CDR1 and CDR2: SGHTA and FQGNSA. This CDR3 spans 15 amino acids.

The J gene is TRBJ2-3, the V gene TRBV9; a weak D match, TRBD2 (7 bases). Trimming removed 0 bases from V and 1 base from J, with 9 bases in between. CDR3 size: 15 residues. Germline CDR1 SGDLS, CDR2 YYNGEE. This chain's CDR3 is CASSVEGGGTDTQYF. The DNA of the CDR3 is TGTGCCAGCAGCGTAGAAGGGGGGGGCACAGATACGCAGTATTTT.

The CDR3: CASSFWSGGENEQFF. The CDR3 bases are TGTGCCAGCAGTTTTTGGAGCGGGGGGGAAAATGAGCAGTTCTTC. The genes are TRBV27 and TRBJ2-1; 10 bases are a match to TRBD2. The CDR3 consists of 15 residues. The germline gives CDR1 MNHEY, CDR2 SMNVEV (reference sequence). The V gene end was trimmed by 3 bases and the J gene end by 7 bases; junction bases not matched to a gene: 6.

The rearrangement links TRBV5-4 to TRBJ2-3; D not certain. The CDR3 spans 15 residues. V gave up 0 bases and J gave up 2 bases, with 10 bases separating them. In germline, CDR1 is SGHNT, CDR2 YYREEE (reference sequence). CDR3 sequence: CASSLGTVITDTQYF. CDR3 sequence (DNA): TGTGCCAGCAGCTTGGGAACGGTTATCACAGATACGCAGTATTTT.

The chain combines TRBV29-1 with TRBJ1-1; TRBD1 is a possible D gene (6 bases). V was clipped by 8 bases and J by 3 bases, with 16 bases between them. This CDR3 has 13 amino acids. The germline V gene encodes CDR1 SQVTM and CDR2 ANQGSEA. The CDR3 loop reads CSTRRGGDTEAFF. The CDR3 region has the DNA TGCAGCACCCGGAGGGGGGGGGACACTGAAGCTTTCTTT.

The V call is TRBV6-5, the J call TRBJ2-7; 7 bases line up with TRBD2. Unmatched junction bases numbered 16, after V lost 7 bases and J lost 7 bases. The CDR3 is 15 amino acids. Germline V gives CDR1 MNHEY, CDR2 SVGAGI. CDR3 amino acids: CASISTGGGVGEQYF. Written as DNA, the CDR3 is TGTGCCAGCATCTCCACAGGCGGGGGAGTGGGAGAGCAGTACTTC.

The J gene is TRBJ1-1, the V gene TRBV3-1 (or the pseudogene TRBV3-2), with D maybe TRBD1 (5 bases). Germline V gives CDR1 LGHDT, CDR2 YNNKEL (reference sequence). The CDR3 contains 17 residues. Trimming shortened V by 0 bases and J by 0 bases, and 14 bases separated the two germline ends. CDR3 residues: CASSQERGRQLNTEAFF. DNA of the CDR3: TGTGCCAGCAGCCAAGAAAGGGGTAGACAGCTGAACACTGAAGCTTTCTTT.

The chain has TRBV5-1 and TRBJ1-4, with TRBD1 as a possible D gene (5 bases). The ends were cut back, 6 bases at V and 0 bases at J, with 9 bases in the middle. There are 14 residues in the CDR3. Germline CDR1 and CDR2: SGHRS and YFSETQ. The CDR3 DNA is TGCGCCAGCAACCCAGGGACAACTAATGAAAAACTGTTTTTT. Residues: CASNPGTTNEKLFF.

A note on this clone: The junction departs from the called germline gene at one end, perhaps through a read error. The V gene is TRBV5-1, the J gene TRBJ2-1, with 8 bases that match TRBD1. Germline CDR1 SGHRS, CDR2 YFSETQ. The CDR3 spans 14 residues. The CDR3 DNA reads as TGTGCCAGCAGCCAGGGGGCGGGGAAGAATGAGCAGTTCTTC. It yields the protein CASSQGAGKNEQFF.

This clone was found once. CDR3 bases: TGTGCCAGCAGCTTTTTCCAGGGCAGTGGGACTGAAGCTTTCTTT. Amino acids: CASSFFQGSGTEAFF. The chain carries TRBV5-6 and TRBJ1-1, with D perhaps matching TRBD1 (5 bases). The CDR3 is 15 amino acids. Looked up from germline, CDR1 is SGHDT and CDR2 is YYEEEE. Trimming cost V 2 bases and J 5 bases, with 16 bases left between them.

The chain combines TRBV12-3 or TRBV12-4 with TRBJ2-3; unclear D gene. V lost 7 bases and J 1 base, leaving 9 bases between the germline ends. This CDR3 spans 13 amino acids. The CDR3 loop is CASIPAGTDTQYF. The CDR3 nucleotides read TGTGCCAGCATTCCGGCGGGCACAGATACGCAGTATTTT.